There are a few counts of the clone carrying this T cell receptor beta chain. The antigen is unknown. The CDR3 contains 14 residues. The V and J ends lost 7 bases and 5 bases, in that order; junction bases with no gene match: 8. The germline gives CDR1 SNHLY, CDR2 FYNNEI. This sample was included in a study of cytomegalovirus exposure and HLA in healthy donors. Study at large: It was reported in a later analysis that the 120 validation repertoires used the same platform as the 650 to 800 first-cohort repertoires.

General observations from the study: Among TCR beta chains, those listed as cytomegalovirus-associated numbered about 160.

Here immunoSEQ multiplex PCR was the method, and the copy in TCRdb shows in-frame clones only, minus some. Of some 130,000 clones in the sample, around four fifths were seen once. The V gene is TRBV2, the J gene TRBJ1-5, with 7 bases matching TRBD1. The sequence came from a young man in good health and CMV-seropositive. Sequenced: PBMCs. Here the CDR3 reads CASTLLTGDQPQHF. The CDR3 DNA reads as TGTGCCAGCACCCTTTTAACAGGGGATCAGCCCCAGCATTTT. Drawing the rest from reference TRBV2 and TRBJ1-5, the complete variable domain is EPEVTQTPSHQVTQMGQEVILRCVPISNHLYFYWYRQILGQKVEFLVSFYNNEISEKSEIFDDQFSVERPDGSNFTLKIRSTKLEDSAMYFCASTLLTGDQPQHFGDGTRLSIL.